This TCR beta chain was sequenced for a study of cytomegalovirus exposure and HLA in healthy donors (dated by TCRdb to the late 2010s). For the wider study: According to an earlier analysis of around 600 of the donors, about 179 million T cells yielded roughly 110 million unique TCR beta sequences and about 300 Gb of sequence data. Roughly 310 gigabases of sequencing data and roughly 90 million unique TCR sequences were included in an early release covering about 620 HLA-typed donors. Among the roughly 390 genotyped donors, approximately 76% belonged to the genetic ancestry cluster associated with self-reported Caucasian donors. The study was designed to test whether signatures of past pathogen exposure could be identified by cataloging public T cell receptors. The study profiled the T cell repertoires of about 640 subjects by immunosequencing and related them to cytomegalovirus serostatus. A separate validation cohort of roughly 110 different subjects was used in addition to the 666-subject first cohort. To predict cytomegalovirus infection status, the study brought together high-throughput TCR immunosequencing, statistical association of individual TCRs with disease status, and machine learning. In a later analysis, previously published TCR beta repertoires from 666 donors were re-analyzed and high-resolution HLA genotyping was added so that TCR occurrence patterns could be studied. The later analysis used no new phenotypic data to find candidate immune exposures, relying instead on TCR beta sequences and their occurrence across donors. In an earlier analysis of roughly 600 of the donors, high-throughput TCR beta sequencing was used to judge whether each TCR beta V gene segment behaved as functional or pseudogenic. Donor age, sex, ethnicity and CMV serostatus were compiled together with the repertoire data. In a later genetic analysis, genome-wide SNP genotypes for about three fifths of the 666 donors were used, and that subset was treated as a discovery cohort. Every discovery cohort repertoire had been produced on one sequencing platform. Class I and class II HLA loci were covered by the typing at four-digit resolution. The number of typed donors differed by locus: about 620-630 for A, B, C, DRB1 and DQB1; 522 for DQA1; approximately 610 for DPA1; and roughly 450 for DPB1. About five DR-DQ haplotypes were handled as single units for association and clustering because linkage in the cohort was strong. Across approximately 400 genotyped donors of the cohort, an average of about 240,000 unique TCR beta nucleotide sequences per donor were sequenced, and roughly 17% of those sequences were non-productive.

Study-level results and caveats: Linkage disequilibrium might explain the correlated functional status among segregating V segments, but an unknown experimental factor could not be excluded. Because the 87-base-pair reads could not distinguish some IMGT-functional V segments, including TRBV6-2 and TRBV6-3, those segments were excluded. An earlier analysis of some 560 of the donors showed that most TCR beta V segments appeared in productive rearrangements either about 87% or about 30% of the time, which broadly matched IMGT annotations. For the cohort, immune exposure information was limited to CMV serostatus. The presence/absence analyses assumed that sequencing depth was roughly uniform across donors, and that assumption may not be true. A later analysis found that most CMV-associated TCR beta chains appeared HLA-restricted, with HLA associations seemingly driven largely by CMV exposure. A later analysis reported that several top co-occurrence clusters appeared linked to parvovirus B19, influenza, CMV and Epstein-Barr virus. HLA typing was unavailable for some donors at each locus, so association tests used only the typed subset. Most TCR sequences were observed very rarely across donors, whereas some public TCRs were present in many individuals. A total of about 150 TCR beta chains were listed by the study as associated with cytomegalovirus. A later analysis found that HLA-associated TCR beta chains were more clonally expanded and had lower generation probabilities than equally common non-associated chains. Cytomegalovirus status was reported to be diagnosed by the classifier with high specificity and sensitivity in both the original and validation cohorts. A few of the identified cytomegalovirus-associated TCR beta chains were confirmed in vitro to be specific for cytomegalovirus antigens. In this cohort, only TCR beta chains were sequenced, and detectable features were limited by the absence of alpha or paired-chain data. According to a later genetic analysis, donors in an Asian-associated ancestry cluster had fewer N-insertions in productive TCRs than the approximately 610-donor mean. A cluster of highly shared sequence variants was judged likely to represent a technical artifact of the sequencing pipeline. At a false discovery rate of 0.05, a later analysis linked fewer than 20,000 TCR beta sequences to specific HLA alleles. A further reported finding was that TCR beta sequences accurately predicted the HLA-A and HLA-B alleles for most subjects in the first cohort. A later analysis found that TCR association rates varied across HLA loci, with DRB1 alleles showing the most associated TCRs and HLA-C alleles the fewest. Because counts were too low, some 17 rarely observed V segments, including chromosome 9 orphons, were excluded from the earlier analysis of 500 to 700 of the donors. Strong co-occurrence of HLA alleles, especially DR and DQ, made assigning TCR associations to individual alleles difficult. V-gene and J-gene trimming of TCR beta chains was associated with a missense DCLRE1C variant in a later genetic analysis, and the association was replicated in an independent cohort. It was suggested by the authors that the approach could potentially be generalized to other disease states and immunological phenotypes.

The CDR3, from cysteine to phenylalanine, totals 17 residues. Only CDR3 DNA is held: 51 bases, read in frame from base 1. In the germline V gene, CDR1 corresponds to SGHTA and CDR2 to FQGNSA. Between the V and J ends, shortened by 3 bases and 2 bases respectively, the junction contains 17 bases. Comments on this clone: Its target antigen remains unknown. No per-base quality is available; no much larger clone lies one base away.

The cohort was made up of under 800 healthy bone marrow donors. At the time of sampling, every cohort member was nominally healthy, though immune exposures that went unrecorded were likely present. The donor was CMV seropositive and belonged to the group of 250 to 350 seropositive cohort members. Every donor gave a peripheral blood sample, and the peripheral blood mononuclear cells from that sample were used for TCR beta sequencing. Genomic DNA extraction from the blood cell samples was performed with the Qiagen DNeasy Blood Extraction Kit. The library came from the immunoSEQ multiplex PCR assay. A mixture of 60 forward primers for TCR Vbeta segments and 13 reverse primers for TCR Jbeta segments was used in the multiplex PCR. Amplification of the CDR3 region of rearranged TCR beta genes was performed with a multiplex PCR assay on genomic DNA. Amplified TCR beta libraries were sequenced as 87-base-pair reads on the Illumina HiSeq System. Per the original workflow: A later analysis tallied around 87 million unique TCR beta chains across the approximately 670 repertoires, and approximately 12 million of those chains were shared by two or more donors. Raw reads were error-corrected and collapsed into unique sequences by a nearest-neighbor algorithm in which closely related sequences were merged to remove PCR and sequencing errors. CDR3 sequences were aligned to IMGT reference sequences to assign V, D and J gene segments. Each retained sequence needed at least a six-nucleotide match to both a V gene segment and a J gene segment. A rearrangement counted as productive if the CDR3 had no stop codons and remained in frame with V and J, and every other rearrangement counted as non-productive. CDR3 was defined according to IMGT convention as the region running from the second conserved V-encoded cysteine to the conserved J-encoded phenylalanine. The earlier analysis of approximately 590 of the donors excluded any sequence lacking an unambiguous match to a single V gene segment. An earlier analysis of fewer than 750 of the donors classified V segments as functional when productive rearrangements were above 56.7% and as segregating when the standard deviation between donors was above 5%. A statistical classification framework was built to diagnose cytomegalovirus status from the catalog of TCR beta chain sequences. A later analysis assigned V and J genes by comparing TCR nucleotide sequences with IMGT/GENE-DB human TR gene sequences. A later analysis assigned CDR3 sequences and most-parsimonious VDJ recombination scenarios with the TCRdist pipeline. In a later analysis, each TCR beta chain was defined by its CDR3 amino acid sequence together with its V-gene family, and reads without a unique V-gene family were excluded. To address suspected cross-contamination and a sequencing artifact, a later analysis removed some 620 highly shared, low-generation-probability nucleotide sequences. In a later analysis, a clonal expansion index was calculated for each public chain from normalized within-repertoire ranks of inferred template counts. Generation probabilities in a later analysis came from a VDJ recombination model fitted to out-of-frame rearrangements, and those results were checked against IGoR. A later analysis scored TCR-TCR, TCR-HLA and TCR-CMV co-occurrence with hypergeometric tests, applying a repertoire-size bias correction to TCR pairs. In a later analysis, false discovery rates were estimated by permuting HLA or CMV assignments 20 times. In a later analysis, co-occurring TCRs were grouped using DBSCAN, and TCRdist sequence similarity was added for clustering within HLA-allele-positive subsets. Repertoires with fewer than 30,000 or more than 120,000 public chains were left out of co-occurrence clustering, as were about five repertoires with anomalous nucleotide sharing. TCRdb limited this immuneACCESS table to in-frame rearrangements with V and J called. A share of clones is missing; checked studies link under half to unresolved V genes, and the rest is unexplained. V and J calls and clone size are given by that table; D and trimming were obtained from the DNA. This sample lists around 31,000 clones; about 60% were detected once. The ten top clones hold roughly two fifths of the sample.

This chain joins TRBV7-2 to TRBJ1-5; the D gene identity is not certain. Source material: PBMCs. This clonotype originated in a male donor in good health and CMV-seropositive. The nucleotide sequence reads as follows: TGTGCCAGCAGCTTGTTCGGGTTATATAGCGGCAATCAGCCCCAGCATTTT. Protein translation: CASSLFGLYSGNQPQHF.